This TCR beta chain was sequenced for a study of blood T cells in healthy people across ages. Overall study results and limits: Unsorted PBMCs blocked a conclusive comparison of naive and antigen-experienced cells.

Primed by a sample-barcoded 5' primer and a J-beta primer mix, a second PCR proceeded for about 7 to 11 cycles. Each cDNA was tagged by a template-switch adaptor containing 12 random nucleotides. In TCRdb, the 5' RACE reads were re-called with MiXCR into one record per CDR3 protein. The sample has over 1,300,000 distinct CDR3 sequences; around 59% are singletons. A remark on this clonotype: As yet, its antigen is unknown.

Germline V CDR1 and CDR2: SQVTM, ANQGSEA. This CDR3 region has 15 residues. With 2 bases clipped from V and 2 bases from J, the junction kept 4 bases outside the gene matches. The donors, healthy Caucasians from Russia, were aged 6 to 90. Sequenced input: blood. The sequence was collected from a man aged 18 to 30 in good health. The chain carries TRBV29-1 and TRBJ2-1; 9 bases agree with TRBD1. In nucleotides, the CDR3 is TGCAGCGTTGAAACATGGACAGGGGCCTACAATGAGCAGTTCTTC. This codes for CSVETWTGAYNEQFF.